The present T cell receptor beta chain was sequenced within a study of blood T cell repertoires in COVID-19. In the study overall: Sources were T cells, B-cell-depleted T cells, or PBMCs; the material itself was cDNA or gDNA.

The CDR3 extends over 14 amino acids. Germline assignment: CDR1 SNHLY and CDR2 FYNNEI. V was trimmed by 2 bases and J by 4 bases, leaving 11 bases between them. Sequencing used immunoSEQ multiplex PCR; TCRdb keeps in-frame clones, though not all of them. Of 200,000 to 250,000 clones listed, 70% to 90% were seen once; the top ten hold 10% to 12%. Sequencing input: PBMCs or T cells enriched from blood (not recorded which). The rearrangement joins TRBV2 to TRBJ1-1; D is perhaps TRBD1 (5 bases). The source of this sequence is a man aged 25-45 years who had recovered from COVID-19. CDR3 DNA: TGTGCCAGCAGTGAAAATGGGGCACGCACTGAAGCTTTCTTT. Translation: CASSENGARTEAFF.